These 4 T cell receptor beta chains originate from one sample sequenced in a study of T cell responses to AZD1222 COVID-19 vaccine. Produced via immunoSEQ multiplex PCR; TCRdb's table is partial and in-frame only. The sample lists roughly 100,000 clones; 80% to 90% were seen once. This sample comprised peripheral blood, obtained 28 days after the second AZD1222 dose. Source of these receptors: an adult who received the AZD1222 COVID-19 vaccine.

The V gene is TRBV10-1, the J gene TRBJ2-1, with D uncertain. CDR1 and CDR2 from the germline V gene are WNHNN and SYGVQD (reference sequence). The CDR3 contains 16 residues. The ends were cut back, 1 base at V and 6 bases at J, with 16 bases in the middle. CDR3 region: CASSEFASDQGNEQFF. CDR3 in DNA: TGCGCCAGCAGTGAGTTTGCGTCTGACCAAGGCAATGAGCAGTTCTTC.

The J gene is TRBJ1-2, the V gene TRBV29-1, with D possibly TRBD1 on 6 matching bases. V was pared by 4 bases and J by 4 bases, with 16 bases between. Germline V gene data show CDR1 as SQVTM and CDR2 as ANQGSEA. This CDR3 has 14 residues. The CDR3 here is CSVGGGQGFYGYTF. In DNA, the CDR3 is TGCAGCGTTGGAGGAGGGCAGGGGTTCTATGGCTACACCTTC.

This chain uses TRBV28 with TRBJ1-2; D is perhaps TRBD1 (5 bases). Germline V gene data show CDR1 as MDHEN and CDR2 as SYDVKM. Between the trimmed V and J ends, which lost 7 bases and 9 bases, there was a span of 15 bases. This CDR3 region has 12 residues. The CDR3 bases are TGTGCCAGCACCTTGAAGGGGCGTAGCTACACCTTC. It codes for CASTLKGRSYTF.

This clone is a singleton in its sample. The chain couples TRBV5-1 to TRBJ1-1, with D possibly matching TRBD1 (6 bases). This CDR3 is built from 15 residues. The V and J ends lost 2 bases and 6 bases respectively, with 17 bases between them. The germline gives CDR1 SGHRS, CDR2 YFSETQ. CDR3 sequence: CASSLQQGSYAEAFF. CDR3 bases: TGCGCCAGCAGCTTACAGCAGGGGTCTTACGCTGAAGCTTTCTTT.